This T cell receptor (beta chain) comes out of a study of STAT3 mutations in large granular lymphocyte leukemia. Germline CDR1 LNHDA, CDR2 SQIVND (reference sequence). The J segment lost 2 bases and the V segment lost 5 bases, leaving 2 bases of the junction unmatched. The CDR3 totals 14 residues. Concerning this clone: Antigen specificity is unknown.

Approximately 40,000 productive templates were obtained per sample on average. Sequencing was performed with immunoSEQ multiplex PCR; in TCRdb, only in-frame clones are kept and a portion is missing. The sample lists roughly 40,000 clones; roughly three quarters were seen once. Study-wide findings and caveats: In about 30% of the 18 patients, new TCR clonotypes emerged after therapy. Every T-LGLL patient had at least one immunodominant TCRbeta clonotype.

This chain links TRBV19 with TRBJ1-5; TRBD1 matches at 8 bases. The sample was PBMCs. This clonotype was sampled from a human donor with T large granular lymphocyte leukemia. Some clones in this sample may be carry-over from other donors' samples. The CDR3 spells CASSVTGGNQPQHF. DNA of the CDR3: TGTGCCAGTAGTGTGACAGGGGGCAATCAGCCCCAGCATTTT.